Listed below are T cell receptor beta chains from one sample, sequenced in a study of T cell responses to AZD1222 COVID-19 vaccine. The table came from immunoSEQ multiplex PCR; TCRdb's copy has only in-frame clones and leaves some out. The sample records about 180,000 clones, around 90% being singletons. The material was peripheral blood, obtained on day 0 of AZD1222 vaccination. The receptors were gathered from an adult in good health. CDR3s include the opening cysteine and the closing phenylalanine or tryptophan. The D gene is left open where the match is weak. Expanded clones are given a class, and other clones once, few, many or no size at all.

v_gene	j_gene	abundance	d_gene	CDR3aa	CDR3nt
TRBV5-8	TRBJ2-1	NA	NA	CASSPQAGSYNEQFF	TGTGCCAGCAGCCCGCAAGCAGGGTCCTACAATGAGCAGTTCTTC
TRBV28	TRBJ2-3	NA	NA	CASSLSVISTDTQYF	TGTGCCAGCAGTTTATCCGTGATCAGCACAGATACGCAGTATTTT
TRBV11-3	TRBJ1-1	NA	NA	CASSLGGPNTEAFF	TGTGCCAGCAGCTTAGGCGGGCCGAACACTGAAGCTTTCTTT
TRBV4-2	TRBJ2-1	NA	TRBD2	CASSRTSGSKNEQFF	TGTGCCAGCAGCCGCACTAGCGGGAGTAAGAATGAGCAGTTCTTC
TRBV11-2	TRBJ2-3	NA	TRBD2	CASSPASGGDTQYF	TGTGCCAGCAGCCCAGCGTCGGGAGGAGATACGCAGTATTTT
TRBV6-2/TRBV6-3	TRBJ2-2	NA	NA	CASSYSLLASGELFF	TGTGCCAGCAGTTACTCCCTTCTAGCCTCCGGGGAGCTGTTTTTT
TRBV10-2	TRBJ2-7	NA	NA	CASSDDSSYEQYF	TGCGCCAGCAGTGACGACAGCTCCTACGAGCAGTACTTC
TRBV6-5	TRBJ2-7	NA	TRBD2	CASSYSSGSLYEQYF	TGTGCCAGCAGTTACTCTAGCGGGAGTCTCTACGAGCAGTACTTC
TRBV28	TRBJ1-5	NA	NA	CASLPDGSNQPQHF	TGTGCCAGCCTGCCTGACGGTAGCAATCAGCCCCAGCATTTT
TRBV7-9	TRBJ1-1	NA	TRBD1	CASSWGQGPPEAFF	TGTGCCAGCAGCTGGGGACAGGGGCCCCCTGAAGCTTTCTTT
TRBV19	TRBJ2-5	NA	NA	CASSINRKETQYF	TGTGCCAGTAGTATTAACAGAAAAGAGACCCAGTACTTC
TRBV6-2/TRBV6-3	TRBJ1-4	NA	NA	CASSYLRSEKLFF	TGTGCCAGCAGTTACCTCAGGAGTGAAAAACTGTTTTTT
TRBV30	TRBJ1-2	NA	TRBD1	CAWKTGLNYGYTF	TGTGCCTGGAAGACAGGGTTGAACTATGGCTACACCTTC
TRBV5-4	TRBJ1-5	NA	TRBD1	CASSAGQGDQPQHF	TGTGCCAGCAGCGCAGGACAGGGCGATCAGCCCCAGCATTTT
TRBV9	TRBJ2-3	NA	TRBD2	CASSPSGIRTDTQYF	TGTGCCAGCAGCCCTAGCGGGATCCGAACAGATACGCAGTATTTT
TRBV2	TRBJ2-1	few	TRBD2	CASTSSGGYNEQFF	TGTGCCAGCACTTCTAGCGGGGGTTACAATGAGCAGTTCTTC
TRBV28	TRBJ2-7	NA	TRBD2	CASSPGTSGSRYEQYF	TGTGCCAGCAGTCCCGGGACTAGCGGGAGTCGCTACGAGCAGTACTTC
TRBV12-3/TRBV12-4	TRBJ1-1	NA	NA	CASSLSGIEAFF	TGTGCCAGCAGTTTATCAGGAATTGAAGCTTTCTTT
TRBV7-8	TRBJ1-6	once	TRBD1	CASTSGTGGYSPLHF	TGTGCCAGCACCTCCGGGACAGGAGGCTATTCACCCCTCCACTTT
TRBV5-1	TRBJ2-1	NA	TRBD2	CASSPTAGGSYNEQFF	TGCGCCAGCAGCCCGACAGCGGGGGGATCCTACAATGAGCAGTTCTTC
TRBV16	TRBJ2-2	NA	NA	CASSQSGYTGELFF	TGTGCCAGCAGCCAATCGGGATACACCGGGGAGCTGTTTTTT
TRBV13	TRBJ1-1	NA	NA	CASSHGTESMNTEAFF	TGTGCCAGCAGCCACGGGACCGAATCAATGAACACTGAAGCTTTCTTT
TRBV13	TRBJ2-5	NA	TRBD1	CASSLGTGFQETQYF	TGTGCCAGCAGCCTCGGGACAGGGTTCCAAGAGACCCAGTACTTC
TRBV28	TRBJ1-5	NA	TRBD1	CASSTRTGGTVNQPQHF	TGTGCCAGCAGTACCCGGACAGGGGGCACGGTCAATCAGCCCCAGCATTTT
TRBV25-1	TRBJ2-5	NA	NA	CASSYGRVKTQYF	TGTGCCAGCAGTTACGGGCGGGTCAAGACCCAGTACTTC
TRBV2	TRBJ1-5	NA	TRBD1	CASSGTGLSYSNQPQHF	TGTGCCAGCAGTGGGACAGGGTTGAGTTATAGCAATCAGCCCCAGCATTTT
TRBV6-1	TRBJ1-3	NA	NA	CASSEGASLSGNTIYF	TGTGCCAGCAGTGAAGGGGCCAGTCTCTCTGGAAACACCATATATTTT
TRBV27	TRBJ1-2	once	NA	CALWQGGYGYTF	TGTGCGTTGTGGCAGGGTGGCTATGGCTACACCTTC
TRBV4-1	TRBJ2-5	NA	NA	CASSQEIGVRETQYF	TGCGCCAGCAGCCAAGAAATAGGGGTGCGAGAGACCCAGTACTTC
TRBV4-3	TRBJ2-7	NA	NA	CASSQDRSYEQYF	TGCGCCAGCAGCCAAGATCGGTCGTACGAGCAGTACTTC
TRBV11-2	TRBJ2-1	NA	NA	CASSLGGSIGEQFF	TGTGCCAGCAGCTTAGGTGGTAGTATTGGTGAGCAGTTCTTC
TRBV11-3	TRBJ1-3	NA	TRBD1	CASSPGQGPGNTIYF	TGTGCCAGCAGCCCGGGACAGGGTCCTGGAAACACCATATATTTT
TRBV18	TRBJ1-1	NA	TRBD1	CASSRIGQARNTEAFF	TGTGCCAGCTCACGGATTGGACAGGCTCGAAACACTGAAGCTTTCTTT
TRBV11-2	TRBJ1-5	many	NA	CASSLQFNQPQHF	TGTGCCAGCAGCCTACAGTTCAATCAGCCCCAGCATTTT
TRBV9	TRBJ2-3	NA	TRBD1	CASSAGTGLTDTQYF	TGTGCCAGCAGCGCAGGGACAGGGCTCACAGATACGCAGTATTTT
TRBV6-2/TRBV6-3	TRBJ1-1	NA	NA	CASSYLGSTEAFF	TGTGCCAGCAGTTACTTGGGGTCCACTGAAGCTTTCTTT